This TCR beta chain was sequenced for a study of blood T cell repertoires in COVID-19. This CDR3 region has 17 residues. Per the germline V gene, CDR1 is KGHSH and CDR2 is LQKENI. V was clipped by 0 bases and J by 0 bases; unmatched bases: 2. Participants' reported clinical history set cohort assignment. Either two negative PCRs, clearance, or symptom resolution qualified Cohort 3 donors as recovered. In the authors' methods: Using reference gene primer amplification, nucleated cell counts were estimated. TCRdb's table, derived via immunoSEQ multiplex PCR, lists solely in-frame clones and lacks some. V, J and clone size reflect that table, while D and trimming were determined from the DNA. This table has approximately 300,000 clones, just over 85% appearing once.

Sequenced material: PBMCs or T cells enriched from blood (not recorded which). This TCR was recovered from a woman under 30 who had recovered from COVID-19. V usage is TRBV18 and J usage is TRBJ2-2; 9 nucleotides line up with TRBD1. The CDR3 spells CASSPPGQGTNTGELFF. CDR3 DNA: TGTGCCAGCTCACCACCGGGACAGGGAACGAACACCGGGGAGCTGTTTTTT. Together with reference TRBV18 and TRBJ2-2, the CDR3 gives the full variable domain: NAGVMQNPRHLVRRRGQEARLRCSPMKGHSHVYWYRQLPEEGLKFMVYLQKENIIDESGMPKERFSAEFPKEGPSILRIQQVVRGDSAAYFCASSPPGQGTNTGELFFGEGSRLTVL.